The rows below give T cell receptor beta chains drawn from one sample of a study of identical twins. TCRdb used MiXCR to reprocess the 5' RACE reads, holding one entry per CDR3 protein. The sample records 200,000 to 300,000 distinct CDR3 sequences, about 7% being singletons. These data also featured in a second study, about yellow fever vaccine responses in identical twins.

Material for sequencing was memory (CD45RO+) T cells sorted from blood. These receptors were obtained from a woman under 30 in good health. Each CDR3 is given with its conserved first and last residue. Each record gives: CDR3 length, J gene, V gene, clone size, D gene, CDR3 protein, CDR3 DNA. The D gene is left open where the match is weak. Clone sizes are given selectively: once, few, many, or a class where the clone is expanded.

len: 15
j_gene: TRBJ2-1
v_gene: TRBV5-8
abundance: .
d_gene: .
CDR3aa: CASSRGGARGDEQFF
CDR3nt: TGTGCCAGCAGCCGAGGCGGTGCGAGGGGGGATGAGCAGTTCTTC

len: 15
j_gene: TRBJ2-7
v_gene: TRBV28
abundance: .
d_gene: TRBD2
CDR3aa: CASSLTSGYTYEQYF
CDR3nt: TGTGCCAGCAGTTTAACTAGCGGGTACACCTACGAGCAGTACTTC

len: 14
j_gene: TRBJ2-3
v_gene: TRBV12-3/TRBV12-4
abundance: many
d_gene: .
CDR3aa: CASSLGSNADTQYF
CDR3nt: TGTGCCAGCAGTTTAGGCAGTAACGCAGATACGCAGTATTTT

len: 16
j_gene: TRBJ1-2
v_gene: TRBV5-1
abundance: .
d_gene: TRBD1
CDR3aa: CASSFRRDRVNYGYTF
CDR3nt: TGCGCCAGCAGCTTCCGTCGCGACAGGGTGAACTATGGCTACACCTTC

len: 18
j_gene: TRBJ1-2
v_gene: TRBV11-2
abundance: few
d_gene: .
CDR3aa: CASSLGGSGPQANYGYTF
CDR3nt: TGTGCCAGCAGCTTAGGGGGGTCGGGACCCCAAGCTAACTATGGCTACACCTTC

len: 14
j_gene: TRBJ2-1
v_gene: TRBV7-9
abundance: .
d_gene: .
CDR3aa: CASSARDTDNEQFF
CDR3nt: TGTGCCAGCAGCGCCCGGGACACAGACAATGAGCAGTTCTTC

len: 17
j_gene: TRBJ2-2
v_gene: TRBV5-6
abundance: .
d_gene: .
CDR3aa: CASSLFVGGPNTGELFF
CDR3nt: TGTGCCAGCAGCTTGTTTGTGGGGGGGCCAAACACCGGGGAGCTGTTTTTT

len: 16
j_gene: TRBJ2-1
v_gene: TRBV7-2
abundance: many
d_gene: .
CDR3aa: CASSSFTFSSYNEQFF
CDR3nt: TGTGCCAGCAGCTCCTTTACCTTTAGCTCCTACAATGAGCAGTTCTTC

len: 14
j_gene: TRBJ2-3
v_gene: TRBV9
abundance: few
d_gene: .
CDR3aa: CASSVVGLGDTQYF
CDR3nt: TGTGCCAGCAGCGTAGTAGGACTCGGGGATACGCAGTATTTT

len: 14
j_gene: TRBJ2-7
v_gene: TRBV20-1
abundance: few
d_gene: TRBD2
CDR3aa: CSARRIAGGDEQYF
CDR3nt: TGCAGTGCTAGGAGGATAGCGGGAGGGGACGAGCAGTACTTC

len: 17
j_gene: TRBJ2-4
v_gene: TRBV5-1
abundance: many
d_gene: .
CDR3aa: CASSLEAQPGGKNIQYF
CDR3nt: TGCGCCAGCAGCTTGGAGGCGCAGCCAGGTGGCAAAAACATTCAGTACTTC

len: 14
j_gene: TRBJ2-7
v_gene: TRBV4-1
abundance: many
d_gene: .
CDR3aa: CASSQDQGRSEQYF
CDR3nt: TGCGCCAGCAGCCAAGATCAGGGGAGGTCCGAGCAGTACTTC

len: 15
j_gene: TRBJ1-5
v_gene: TRBV27
abundance: many
d_gene: TRBD1
CDR3aa: CASSPRDRAIQPQHF
CDR3nt: TGTGCCAGCAGTCCCCGAGACAGGGCTATCCAGCCCCAGCATTTT

len: 15
j_gene: TRBJ1-1
v_gene: TRBV5-4
abundance: .
d_gene: .
CDR3aa: CASSLDGRANTEAFF
CDR3nt: TGTGCCAGCAGCTTGGATGGCAGGGCGAACACTGAAGCTTTCTTT

len: 15
j_gene: TRBJ2-3
v_gene: TRBV5-1
abundance: .
d_gene: TRBD2
CDR3aa: CASSFGSGSSDTQYF
CDR3nt: TGCGCCAGCAGCTTTGGTAGCGGGTCGTCAGATACGCAGTATTTT

len: 14
j_gene: TRBJ1-6
v_gene: TRBV24-1
abundance: .
d_gene: .
CDR3aa: CATSVGQVNSPLHF
CDR3nt: TGTGCCACCAGTGTGGGCCAGGTGAATTCACCCCTCCACTTT

len: 13
j_gene: TRBJ2-1
v_gene: TRBV5-5
abundance: .
d_gene: .
CDR3aa: CASSPTRANEQFF
CDR3nt: TGTGCCAGCAGCCCGACTAGAGCCAATGAGCAGTTCTTC

len: 19
j_gene: TRBJ2-4
v_gene: TRBV2
abundance: few
d_gene: TRBD2
CDR3aa: CASSLSGGGPNGAKNIQYF
CDR3nt: TGTGCCAGCAGCCTGAGCGGGGGGGGGCCAAATGGGGCCAAAAACATTCAGTACTTC

len: 15
j_gene: TRBJ1-2
v_gene: TRBV7-2
abundance: .
d_gene: .
CDR3aa: CASSSTPGRNYGYTF
CDR3nt: TGTGCCAGCAGCTCTACTCCGGGACGGAATTATGGCTACACCTTC

len: 14
j_gene: TRBJ1-1
v_gene: TRBV10-3
abundance: .
d_gene: .
CDR3aa: CAISEGRGNTEAFF
CDR3nt: TGTGCCATCAGTGAGGGTCGAGGGAACACTGAAGCTTTCTTT

len: 15
j_gene: TRBJ2-3
v_gene: TRBV11-2
abundance: .
d_gene: .
CDR3aa: CASSLEWGSGDTQYF
CDR3nt: TGTGCCAGCAGCTTAGAATGGGGTAGTGGGGATACGCAGTATTTT

len: 13
j_gene: TRBJ2-3
v_gene: TRBV29-1
abundance: few
d_gene: .
CDR3aa: CSLSVQSQGTQYF
CDR3nt: TGCAGCCTGTCCGTACAGTCCCAAGGTACGCAGTATTTT

len: 16
j_gene: TRBJ2-2
v_gene: TRBV7-2
abundance: .
d_gene: .
CDR3aa: CASSLMGLTNTGELFF
CDR3nt: TGTGCCAGCAGCTTAATGGGACTCACGAACACCGGGGAGCTGTTTTTT

len: 15
j_gene: TRBJ2-5
v_gene: TRBV5-1
abundance: many
d_gene: TRBD2
CDR3aa: CASSLRLAGAETQYF
CDR3nt: TGCGCCAGCAGCTTAAGACTAGCGGGAGCGGAGACCCAGTACTTC

len: 13
j_gene: TRBJ2-7
v_gene: TRBV20-1
abundance: .
d_gene: TRBD1
CDR3aa: CSAIGTGSYEQYF
CDR3nt: TGCAGTGCTATAGGGACAGGGAGCTACGAGCAGTACTTC

len: 13
j_gene: TRBJ2-4
v_gene: TRBV15
abundance: few
d_gene: .
CDR3aa: CATSRDYKNIQYF
CDR3nt: TGTGCCACCAGCAGAGACTACAAAAACATTCAGTACTTC

len: 14
j_gene: TRBJ1-6
v_gene: TRBV28
abundance: .
d_gene: TRBD1
CDR3aa: CASSTGTVNSPLHF
CDR3nt: TGTGCCAGCAGTACCGGGACAGTTAATTCACCCCTCCACTTT

len: 14
j_gene: TRBJ1-4
v_gene: TRBV6-1
abundance: .
d_gene: TRBD1
CDR3aa: CASRLGQGSEKLFF
CDR3nt: TGTGCCAGCAGATTGGGACAGGGCTCTGAAAAACTGTTTTTT

len: 17
j_gene: TRBJ2-1
v_gene: TRBV11-1
abundance: few
d_gene: .
CDR3aa: CASSNVGRGGSYNEQFF
CDR3nt: TGTGCCAGCAGTAATGTCGGGCGCGGCGGGTCTTACAATGAGCAGTTCTTC

len: 16
j_gene: TRBJ2-4
v_gene: TRBV6-1
abundance: .
d_gene: TRBD2
CDR3aa: CASSSGRAGDKNIQYF
CDR3nt: TGTGCCAGCAGCTCCGGAAGAGCGGGGGACAAAAACATTCAGTACTTC

len: 11
j_gene: TRBJ2-5
v_gene: TRBV20-1
abundance: many
d_gene: .
CDR3aa: CSARAGETQYF
CDR3nt: TGCAGTGCTAGAGCTGGTGAGACCCAGTACTTC

len: 15
j_gene: TRBJ1-2
v_gene: TRBV7-9
abundance: few
d_gene: TRBD1
CDR3aa: CASSLGQGGNYGYTF
CDR3nt: TGTGCCAGCAGCTTAGGACAGGGAGGGAACTATGGCTACACCTTC

len: 15
j_gene: TRBJ2-3
v_gene: TRBV6-2/TRBV6-3
abundance: .
d_gene: .
CDR3aa: CASSSSDPSTDTQYF
CDR3nt: TGTGCCAGCAGTTCGTCAGATCCTAGCACAGATACGCAGTATTTT

len: 14
j_gene: TRBJ2-3
v_gene: TRBV12-3/TRBV12-4
abundance: many
d_gene: .
CDR3aa: CASSPQKGHDTQYF
CDR3nt: TGTGCCAGCAGTCCCCAGAAGGGCCACGATACGCAGTATTTT

len: 15
j_gene: TRBJ2-1
v_gene: TRBV11-3
abundance: .
d_gene: .
CDR3aa: CASSLARTANNEQFF
CDR3nt: TGTGCCAGCAGCTTAGCGAGGACGGCGAACAATGAGCAGTTCTTC

len: 15
j_gene: TRBJ2-6
v_gene: TRBV6-5
abundance: .
d_gene: .
CDR3aa: CASSYAASGANVLTF
CDR3nt: TGTGCCAGCAGTTATGCGGCGTCTGGGGCCAACGTCCTGACTTTC

len: 20
j_gene: TRBJ2-2
v_gene: TRBV24-1
abundance: few
d_gene: TRBD2
CDR3aa: CATSDLPRAGLAANTGELFF
CDR3nt: TGTGCCACCAGTGATTTGCCCAGGGCAGGACTAGCAGCGAACACCGGGGAGCTGTTTTTT

len: 14
j_gene: TRBJ2-5
v_gene: TRBV7-9
abundance: few
d_gene: TRBD1
CDR3aa: CASSLGGQQETQYF
CDR3nt: TGTGCCAGCAGCTTAGGGGGACAGCAAGAGACCCAGTACTTC

len: 17
j_gene: TRBJ1-2
v_gene: TRBV7-2
abundance: many
d_gene: TRBD1
CDR3aa: CASSRSGSGQGNYGYTF
CDR3nt: TGTGCCAGCAGCCGATCAGGGTCGGGACAGGGGAACTATGGCTACACCTTC

len: 15
j_gene: TRBJ2-7
v_gene: TRBV5-1
abundance: many
d_gene: .
CDR3aa: CASTVTTGPSYEQYF
CDR3nt: TGCGCCAGCACCGTCACAACAGGCCCGTCCTACGAGCAGTACTTC

len: 15
j_gene: TRBJ2-2
v_gene: TRBV27
abundance: .
d_gene: .
CDR3aa: CASSSSTTNTGELFF
CDR3nt: TGTGCCAGCAGCTCATCCACAACGAACACCGGGGAGCTGTTTTTT

len: 13
j_gene: TRBJ1-2
v_gene: TRBV10-2
abundance: few
d_gene: .
CDR3aa: CASSDTGGYGYTF
CDR3nt: TGCGCCAGCAGTGATACAGGAGGCTATGGCTACACCTTC

len: 16
j_gene: TRBJ2-5
v_gene: TRBV20-1
abundance: .
d_gene: TRBD2
CDR3aa: CSARNGEGRDSETQYF
CDR3nt: TGCAGTGCTAGGAACGGGGAGGGACGGGATTCTGAGACCCAGTACTTC

len: 17
j_gene: TRBJ1-2
v_gene: TRBV27
abundance: .
d_gene: .
CDR3aa: CASSLREGGNSNYGYTF
CDR3nt: TGTGCCAGCAGTTTACGGGAAGGAGGGAACTCAAACTATGGCTACACCTTC

len: 10
j_gene: TRBJ2-1
v_gene: TRBV29-1
abundance: .
d_gene: .
CDR3aa: CSAGQTEQFF
CDR3nt: TGCAGCGCTGGACAGACTGAGCAGTTCTTC

len: 15
j_gene: TRBJ2-1
v_gene: TRBV15
abundance: once
d_gene: .
CDR3aa: CATSRDPDGYNEQFF
CDR3nt: TGTGCCACCAGCAGAGACCCGGACGGTTACAATGAGCAGTTCTTC

len: 16
j_gene: TRBJ2-6
v_gene: TRBV5-1
abundance: .
d_gene: .
CDR3aa: CASTRTVGSGANVLTF
CDR3nt: TGCGCCAGCACCCGGACAGTAGGCTCTGGGGCCAACGTCCTGACTTTC

len: 18
j_gene: TRBJ2-1
v_gene: TRBV11-1
abundance: many
d_gene: .
CDR3aa: CASSLAGGRLFSYNEQFF
CDR3nt: TGTGCCAGCAGCTTAGCGGGAGGCCGCCTTTTCTCCTACAATGAGCAGTTCTTC

len: 15
j_gene: TRBJ2-2
v_gene: TRBV28
abundance: few
d_gene: .
CDR3aa: CASSIKATGAGELFF
CDR3nt: TGTGCCAGCAGTATTAAAGCGACTGGCGCCGGGGAGCTGTTTTTT

len: 13
j_gene: TRBJ2-7
v_gene: TRBV6-1
abundance: few
d_gene: .
CDR3aa: CASSLLDSYEQYF
CDR3nt: TGTGCCAGCAGCCTCCTTGACAGCTACGAGCAGTACTTC

len: 14
j_gene: TRBJ2-2
v_gene: TRBV29-1
abundance: .
d_gene: .
CDR3aa: CSARGSLDTGELFF
CDR3nt: TGCAGCGCCCGGGGGAGTTTGGACACCGGGGAGCTGTTTTTT